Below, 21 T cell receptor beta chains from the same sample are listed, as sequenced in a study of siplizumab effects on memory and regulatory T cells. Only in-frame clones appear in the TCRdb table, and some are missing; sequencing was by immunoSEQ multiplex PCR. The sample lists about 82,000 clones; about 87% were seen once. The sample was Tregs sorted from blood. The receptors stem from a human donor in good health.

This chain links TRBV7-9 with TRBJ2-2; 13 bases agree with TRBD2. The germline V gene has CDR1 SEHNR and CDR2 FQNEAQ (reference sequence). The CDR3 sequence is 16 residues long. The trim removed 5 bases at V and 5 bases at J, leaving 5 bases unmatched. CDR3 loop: CASSMTSGGLTGELFF. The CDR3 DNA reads TGTGCCAGCAGCATGACTAGCGGGGGGTTGACCGGGGAGCTGTTTTTT.

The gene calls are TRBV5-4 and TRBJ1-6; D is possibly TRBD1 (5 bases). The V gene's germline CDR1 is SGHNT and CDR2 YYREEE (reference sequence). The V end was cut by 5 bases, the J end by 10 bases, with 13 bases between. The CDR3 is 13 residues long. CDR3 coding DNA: TGTGCCAGCAGATCCGGGGCAGCATCACCCCTCCACTTT. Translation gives CASRSGAASPLHF.

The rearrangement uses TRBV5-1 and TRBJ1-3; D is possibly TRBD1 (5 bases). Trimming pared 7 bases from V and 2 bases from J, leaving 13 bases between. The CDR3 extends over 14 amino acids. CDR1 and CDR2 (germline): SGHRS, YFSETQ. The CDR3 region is CASGGENPGNTIYF. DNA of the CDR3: TGCGCCAGCGGGGGGGAGAACCCTGGAAACACCATATATTTT.

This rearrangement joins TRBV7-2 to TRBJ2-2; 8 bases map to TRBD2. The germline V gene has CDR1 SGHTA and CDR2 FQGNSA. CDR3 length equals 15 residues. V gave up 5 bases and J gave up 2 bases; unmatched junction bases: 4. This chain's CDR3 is CASSRSGGNTGELFF. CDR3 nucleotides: TGTGCCAGCAGCCGCAGCGGGGGAAACACCGGGGAGCTGTTTTTT.

Written as DNA, the CDR3 is TGTGCCACCAGCAGGGGTTCAAACTCCGCTGGAAACACCATATATTTT. Amino acids: CATSRGSNSAGNTIYF. The V and J genes are TRBV15 and TRBJ1-3; no clear D. The CDR3 has 16 residues. V gave up 3 bases and J gave up 2 bases, with 14 bases separating them. The V gene's germline CDR1 is LNHNV and CDR2 YYDKDF (reference sequence).

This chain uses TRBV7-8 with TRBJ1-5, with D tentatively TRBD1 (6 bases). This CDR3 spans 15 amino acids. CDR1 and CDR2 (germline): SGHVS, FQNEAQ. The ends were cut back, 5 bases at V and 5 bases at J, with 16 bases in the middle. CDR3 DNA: TGTGCCAGCAGCCGATGGGGGAAGGGGGATCAGCCCCAGCATTTT. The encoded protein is CASSRWGKGDQPQHF.

As DNA, the CDR3 is TGTGCCAGCAGCTTAGCGGGACAGGGGGCGTACGAGCAGTACTTC. Amino acid sequence: CASSLAGQGAYEQYF. The chain employs TRBV7-2 and TRBJ2-7; TRBD1 aligns across 12 bases. Losses at the gene ends were 0 bases for V and 4 bases for J; bases not matched to a gene: 1. This CDR3 comprises 15 residues. The germline V gene has CDR1 SGHTA and CDR2 FQGNSA.

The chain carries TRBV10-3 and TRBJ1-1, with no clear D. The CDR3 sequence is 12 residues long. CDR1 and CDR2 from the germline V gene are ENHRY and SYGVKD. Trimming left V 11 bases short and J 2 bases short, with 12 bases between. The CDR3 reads CASSFGNTEAFF. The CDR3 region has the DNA TGTGCCTCCTCTTTCGGAAACACTGAAGCTTTCTTT.

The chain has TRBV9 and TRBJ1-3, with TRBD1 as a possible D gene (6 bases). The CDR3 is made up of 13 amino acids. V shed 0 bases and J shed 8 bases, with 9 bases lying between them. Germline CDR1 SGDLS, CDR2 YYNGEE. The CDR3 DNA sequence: TGTGCCAGCAGCGTAGCAGGGGCGGACACCATATATTTT. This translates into CASSVAGADTIYF.

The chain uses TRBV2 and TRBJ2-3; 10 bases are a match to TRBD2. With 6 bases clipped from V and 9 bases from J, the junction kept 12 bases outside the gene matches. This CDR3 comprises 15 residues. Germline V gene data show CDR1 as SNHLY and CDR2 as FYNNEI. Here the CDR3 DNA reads TGTGCCAGCAGGGCTAGCGGGGGCCAAGGCCGGACGCAGTATTTT. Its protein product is CASRASGGQGRTQYF.

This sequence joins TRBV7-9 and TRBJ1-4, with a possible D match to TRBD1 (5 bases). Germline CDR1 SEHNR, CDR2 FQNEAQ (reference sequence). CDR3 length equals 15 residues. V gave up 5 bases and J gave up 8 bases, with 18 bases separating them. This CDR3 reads CASSDSGEFMEKLFF. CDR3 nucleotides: TGTGCCAGCAGCGACTCGGGGGAATTTATGGAAAAACTGTTTTTT.

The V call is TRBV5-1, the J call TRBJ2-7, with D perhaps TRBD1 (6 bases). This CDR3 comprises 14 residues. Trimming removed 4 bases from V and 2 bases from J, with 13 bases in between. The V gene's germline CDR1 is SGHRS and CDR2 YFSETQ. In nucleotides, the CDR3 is TGCGCCAGCAGCGCCCGGGACACGACCTACGAGCAGTACTTC. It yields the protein CASSARDTTYEQYF.

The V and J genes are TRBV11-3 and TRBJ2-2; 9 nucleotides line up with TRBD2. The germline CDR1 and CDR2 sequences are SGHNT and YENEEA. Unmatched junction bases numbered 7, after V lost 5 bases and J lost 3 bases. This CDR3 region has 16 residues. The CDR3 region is CASSLASGGYTGELFF. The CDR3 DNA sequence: TGTGCCAGCAGCCTAGCGAGCGGGGGGTACACCGGGGAGCTGTTTTTT.

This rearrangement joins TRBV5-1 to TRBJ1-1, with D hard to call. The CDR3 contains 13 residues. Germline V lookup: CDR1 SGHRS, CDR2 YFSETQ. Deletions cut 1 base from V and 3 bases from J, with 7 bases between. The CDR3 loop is CASSLLEYTEAFF. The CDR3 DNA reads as TGCGCCAGCAGCTTGTTGGAGTACACTGAAGCTTTCTTT.

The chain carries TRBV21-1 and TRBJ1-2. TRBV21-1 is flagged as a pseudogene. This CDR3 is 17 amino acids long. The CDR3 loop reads CASSKVWIVGSPEGYTF. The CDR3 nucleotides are TGTGCCAGCAGCAAAGTTTGGATTGTCGGGTCTCCTGAGGGCTACACCTTC.

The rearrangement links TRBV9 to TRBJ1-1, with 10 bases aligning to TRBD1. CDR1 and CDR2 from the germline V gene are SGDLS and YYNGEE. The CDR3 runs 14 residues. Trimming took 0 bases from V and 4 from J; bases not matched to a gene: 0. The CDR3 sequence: CASSVGQGATEAFF. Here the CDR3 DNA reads TGTGCCAGCAGCGTAGGACAGGGGGCCACTGAAGCTTTCTTT. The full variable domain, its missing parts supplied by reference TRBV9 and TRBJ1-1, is DSGVTQTPKHLITATGQRVTLRCSPRSGDLSVYWYQQSLDQGLQFLIQYYNGEERAKGNILERFSAQQFPDLHSELNLSSLELGDSALYFCASSVGQGATEAFFGQGTRLTVV.

The CDR3 nucleotides are TGTGCCAGCAGTTTATCCGCTTTCGTAGACAGGGGTGACAATCAGCCCCAGCATTTT. It codes for CASSLSAFVDRGDNQPQHF. The chain employs TRBV28 and TRBJ1-5; 8 positions agree with TRBD1. CDR1 and CDR2 from the germline V gene are MDHEN and SYDVKM. The CDR3 contains 19 residues. J was trimmed by 3 bases and V by 1 base; bases with no gene match: 14.

The chain's CDR3 is CASSQDSFAGGNEQYF. The DNA for the CDR3 is TGTGCCAGCAGCCAAGATTCTTTCGCGGGGGGTAACGAGCAGTACTTC. This chain uses TRBV14 with TRBJ2-7, with 8 bases aligning to TRBD2. CDR1 and CDR2 (germline): SGHDN, FVKESK. This CDR3 region has 16 residues. After removal of 0 bases from V and 5 bases from J, the junction contained 9 bases not matched to a gene.

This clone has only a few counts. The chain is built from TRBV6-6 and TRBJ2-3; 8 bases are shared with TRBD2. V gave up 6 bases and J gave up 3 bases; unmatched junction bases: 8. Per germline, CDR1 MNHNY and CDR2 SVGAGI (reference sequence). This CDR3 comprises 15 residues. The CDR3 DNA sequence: TGTGCCAGCAGCCACGTCGGGGGGGCAACAGATACGCAGTATTTT. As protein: CASSHVGGATDTQYF.

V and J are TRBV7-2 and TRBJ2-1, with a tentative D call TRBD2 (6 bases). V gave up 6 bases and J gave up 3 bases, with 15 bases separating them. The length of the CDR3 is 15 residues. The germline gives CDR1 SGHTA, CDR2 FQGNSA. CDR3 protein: CASRSRPAGYNEQFF. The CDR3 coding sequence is TGTGCCAGCAGATCCCGCCCAGCGGGCTACAATGAGCAGTTCTTC.

CDR3 loop: CASSPVQTSNQPQHF. In DNA form, the CDR3 reads TGTGCCAGCTCACCGGTACAAACTAGCAATCAGCCCCAGCATTTT. The rearrangement links TRBV18 to TRBJ1-5; D is unresolved. Germline V gene lookup returns CDR1 KGHSH and CDR2 LQKENI. This CDR3 region has 15 residues. With 3 bases removed from V and 0 bases from J, the gap between germline ends came to 9 bases.